The T cell receptor (beta chain) under discussion was sequenced for a study of human T cells and chemical hapten exposure. The study's library attached unique molecular identifiers to single cDNA molecules. Via MiXCR, TCRdb re-called the RACE reads, giving one row per CDR3 protein. The sample lists some 400,000 distinct CDR3 sequences, 4.8% seen once, with approximately 2.1% in the top ten. As for time point: patch test 1, 2 weeks after DPC sensitization. Treatment noted: therapeutic diphenylcyclopropenone sensitization with weekly scalp DPC. The receptor comes from a woman in her forties or fifties with alopecia areata. Some clones in this sample may be carry-over from other donors' samples. The sequencing here drew on whole blood, taken in connection with sensitization to the hapten diphenylcyclopropenone (DPC).

CDR3 loop: CASRGAGQGSRAEAFF. CDR3 sequence (DNA): TGTGCCAGCAGGGGTGCGGGACAGGGATCGAGGGCTGAAGCTTTCTTT. The chain uses TRBV6-1 and TRBJ1-1; 9 nucleotides agree with TRBD1. V lost 6 bases to trimming and J lost 6 bases; unmatched junction nucleotides: 14. CDR1 and CDR2 from the germline V gene are MNHNS and SASEGT. This CDR3 comprises 16 residues.